The table lists the clone carrying this TCR beta chain with a few counts. Its antigen remains unknown. The sample comes from a study of beta chain features in type 1 diabetes. For the study at large: Similarity in age, gender and cell yields was seen between patients and healthy donors.

Every donor had blood drawn once into heparin, approximately 110 mL on average. V was trimmed by 6 bases and J by 5 bases, leaving 17 bases between them. Germline V gene sequence: CDR1 SGHNT, CDR2 YENEEA. The CDR3 runs 15 residues. Expressed TCRB transcripts were sequenced because the entire RNA isolate underwent reverse transcription. The table came from immunoSEQ multiplex PCR; TCRdb's copy has only in-frame clones and leaves some out. The sample lists about 150,000 clones, about 9% seen once, with 0.7% in the top ten. Findings and limits, study-wide: The study found fewer insertions and more deletions at VDJ junctions in type 1 diabetes patients. In all four CD4+ subsets, TCRB CDR3 length was significantly, moderately reduced in type 1 diabetes.

This sequence originates from a woman aged 30 to 39 with type 1 diabetes. The chain couples TRBV11-3 to TRBJ2-1, with D possibly being TRBD2 (5 bases). Sequenced input: central memory CD4+ T cells from blood. CDR3 region: CASRNGLSYDNEQFF. CDR3 in DNA: TGTGCCAGCAGGAACGGACTTTCGTACGACAATGAGCAGTTCTTC.